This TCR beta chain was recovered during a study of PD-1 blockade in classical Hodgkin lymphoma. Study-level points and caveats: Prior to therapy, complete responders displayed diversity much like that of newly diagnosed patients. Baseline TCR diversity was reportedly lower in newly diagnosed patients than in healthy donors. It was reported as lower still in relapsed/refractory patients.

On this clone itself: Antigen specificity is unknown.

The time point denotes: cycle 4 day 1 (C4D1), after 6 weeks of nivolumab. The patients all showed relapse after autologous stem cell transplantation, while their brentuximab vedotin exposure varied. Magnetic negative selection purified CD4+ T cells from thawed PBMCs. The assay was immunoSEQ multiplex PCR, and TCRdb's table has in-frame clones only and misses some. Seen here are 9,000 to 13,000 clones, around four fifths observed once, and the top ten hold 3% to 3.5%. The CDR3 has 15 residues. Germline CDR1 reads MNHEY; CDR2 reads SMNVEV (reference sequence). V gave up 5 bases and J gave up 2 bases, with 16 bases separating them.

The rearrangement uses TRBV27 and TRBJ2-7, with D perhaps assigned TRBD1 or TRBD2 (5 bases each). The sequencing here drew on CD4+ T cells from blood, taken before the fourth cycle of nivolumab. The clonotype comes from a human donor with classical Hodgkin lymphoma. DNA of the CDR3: TGTGCCAGCAGTCGGTATGGGACGGCCGCCTACGAGCAGTACTTC. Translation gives CASSRYGTAAYEQYF.